This TCR beta chain was profiled in a study of beta chain features in type 1 diabetes. The sequenced template was cDNA made from the entire isolated RNA. There were about 3.5 million reads on average in the naive, central memory and regulatory T cell samples. Method: immunoSEQ multiplex PCR; TCRdb's copy keeps in-frame clones and lacks some. The sample consists of about 400,000 clones, around 13% of them appearing once. This clone was observed a handful of times. No antigen is known for it. The CDR3 is 15 amino acids. V lost 0 bases and J lost 6, with 15 bases in between. Germline V gene data show CDR1 as SGHNT and CDR2 as YYREEE (reference sequence). The study, taken as a whole, reports: More deletions and fewer insertions at VDJ junctions were found in patients with type 1 diabetes. The similarity of naive, central memory and Treg TCRB repertoires appeared greater among patients than among healthy donors.

The origin of this receptor is a young man in good health. The chain combines TRBV5-4 with TRBJ1-2; weak D call: TRBD1 (5 bases). Sequenced input: naive CD4+ T cells from blood. The CDR3 is CASSLERTGWDGYTF. The CDR3 nucleotides are TGTGCCAGCAGCTTGGAGAGAACAGGATGGGATGGCTACACCTTC.